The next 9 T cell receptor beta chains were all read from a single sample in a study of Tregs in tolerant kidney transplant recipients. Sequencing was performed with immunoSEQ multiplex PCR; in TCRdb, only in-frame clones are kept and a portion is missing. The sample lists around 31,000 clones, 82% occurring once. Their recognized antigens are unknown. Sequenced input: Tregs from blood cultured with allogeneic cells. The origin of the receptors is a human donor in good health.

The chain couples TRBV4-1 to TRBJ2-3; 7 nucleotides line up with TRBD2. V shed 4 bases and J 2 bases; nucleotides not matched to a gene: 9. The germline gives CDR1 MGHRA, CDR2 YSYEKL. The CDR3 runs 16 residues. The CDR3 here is CASSRGRAGPTDTQYF. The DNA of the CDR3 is TGCGCCAGCAGCCGGGGTCGAGCGGGGCCCACAGATACGCAGTATTTT.

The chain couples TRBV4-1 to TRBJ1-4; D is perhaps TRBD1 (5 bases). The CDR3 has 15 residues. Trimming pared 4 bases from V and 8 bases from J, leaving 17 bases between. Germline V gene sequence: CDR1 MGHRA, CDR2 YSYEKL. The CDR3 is CASSRGEGGVEKLFF. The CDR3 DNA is TGCGCCAGCAGCCGCGGCGAGGGAGGGGTCGAAAAACTGTTTTTT.

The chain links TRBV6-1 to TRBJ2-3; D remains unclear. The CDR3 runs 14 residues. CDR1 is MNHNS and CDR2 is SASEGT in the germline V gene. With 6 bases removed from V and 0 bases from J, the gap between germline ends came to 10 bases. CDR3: CASRAVWSTDTQYF. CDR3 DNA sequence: TGTGCCAGCAGAGCAGTGTGGAGCACAGATACGCAGTATTTT.

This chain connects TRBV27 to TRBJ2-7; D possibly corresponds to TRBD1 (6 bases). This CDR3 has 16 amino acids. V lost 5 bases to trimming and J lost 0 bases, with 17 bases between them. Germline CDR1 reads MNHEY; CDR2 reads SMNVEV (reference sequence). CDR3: CASSLLGHDPSYEQYF. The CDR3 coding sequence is TGTGCCAGCAGTCTTCTGGGACATGATCCCTCCTACGAGCAGTACTTC.

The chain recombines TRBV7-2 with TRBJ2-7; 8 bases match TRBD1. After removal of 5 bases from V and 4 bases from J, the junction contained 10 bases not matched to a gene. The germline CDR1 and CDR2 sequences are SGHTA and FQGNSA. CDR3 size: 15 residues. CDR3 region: CASSPTTGQVYEQYF. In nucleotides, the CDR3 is TGTGCCAGCAGCCCTACCACGGGACAGGTTTACGAGCAGTACTTC.

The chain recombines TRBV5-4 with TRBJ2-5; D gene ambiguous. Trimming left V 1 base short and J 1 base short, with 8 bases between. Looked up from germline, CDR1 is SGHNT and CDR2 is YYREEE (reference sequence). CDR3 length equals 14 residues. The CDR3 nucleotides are TGTGCCAGCAGCTTGAGACTCCCCCAAGAGACCCAGTACTTC. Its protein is CASSLRLPQETQYF.

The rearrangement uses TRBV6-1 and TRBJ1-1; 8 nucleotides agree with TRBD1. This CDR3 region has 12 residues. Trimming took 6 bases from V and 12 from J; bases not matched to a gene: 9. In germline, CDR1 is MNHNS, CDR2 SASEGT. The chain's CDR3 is CASSRGQGNSFF. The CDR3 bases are TGTGCCAGCAGCCGCGGACAGGGCAATTCTTTCTTT.

In DNA, the CDR3 is TGTGCCAGCAGCTGGGGGTCGAACACTGAAGCTTTCTTT. It specifies CASSWGSNTEAFF. The gene calls are TRBV7-2 and TRBJ1-1; a weak D match, TRBD1 (5 bases). CDR1 and CDR2 (germline): SGHTA, FQGNSA. Between the trimmed V and J ends, which lost 4 bases and 1 base, there was a span of 7 bases. CDR3 size: 13 residues. The full variable domain, with the rest looked up from reference TRBV7-2 and TRBJ1-1, is GAGVSQSPSNKVTEKGKDVELRCDPISGHTALYWYRQSLGQGLEFLIYFQGNSAPDKSGLPSDRFSAERTGGSVSTLTIQRTQQEDSAVYLCASSWGSNTEAFFGQGTRLTVV.

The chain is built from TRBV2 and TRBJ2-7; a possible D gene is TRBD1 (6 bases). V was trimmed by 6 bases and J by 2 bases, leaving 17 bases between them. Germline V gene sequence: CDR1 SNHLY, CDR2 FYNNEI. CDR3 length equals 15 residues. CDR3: CASSPTLQGAYEQYF. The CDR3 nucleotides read TGTGCCAGCAGCCCAACTCTACAGGGTGCCTACGAGCAGTACTTC.